The 21 T cell receptor beta chains reported below all come from one sample, sequenced in a study of OX40 agonist ivuxolimab in advanced cancers. Profiling relied on immunoSEQ multiplex PCR, and the TCRdb table lists in-frame clones only, not all of them. Of about 150,000 clones listed, roughly 91% are singletons. Sequenced material: CD4+ or CD8+ T cells sorted from blood, taken in a trial of the OX40 agonist ivuxolimab. These receptors all come from an adult with an advanced solid tumor such as melanoma, head and neck, liver or kidney cancer.

The V call is TRBV6-6, the J call TRBJ1-2; no firm D call. Trimming left V 2 bases short and J 0 bases short, with 7 bases between. CDR1 is MNHNY and CDR2 is SVGAGI in the germline V gene (reference sequence). The CDR3 length is 14 residues. DNA for the CDR3: TGTGCCAGCAGTTACACGAATTCTAACTATGGCTACACCTTC. It specifies CASSYTNSNYGYTF.

This chain uses TRBV2 with TRBJ1-1; D possibly corresponds to TRBD1 (6 bases). The V and J ends lost 4 bases and 3 bases respectively, with 18 bases between them. This CDR3 is built from 16 residues. Germline loops: CDR1 SNHLY, CDR2 FYNNEI. CDR3 nucleotides: TGTGCCAGCAGTGGGACCCCGGGGGCGAGAGACACTGAAGCTTTCTTT. Its protein product is CASSGTPGARDTEAFF.

This sequence joins TRBV18 and TRBJ1-1; D gene unclear. There are 13 residues in the CDR3. V was trimmed by 5 bases and J by 0 bases, leaving 7 bases between them. The germline V gene encodes CDR1 KGHSH and CDR2 LQKENI. The CDR3 loop reads CASSDNMNTEAFF. CDR3 bases: TGTGCCAGCTCAGACAACATGAACACTGAAGCTTTCTTT.

This chain links TRBV9 with TRBJ2-5; 9 bases line up with TRBD2. Germline CDR1 reads SGDLS; CDR2 reads YYNGEE. With 0 bases clipped from V and 2 bases from J, the junction kept 8 bases outside the gene matches. CDR3 size: 17 residues. For the CDR3, the DNA is TGTGCCAGCAGCGTAGCTCGGAATAGCGGGGGTCAAGAGACCCAGTACTTC. Its protein is CASSVARNSGGQETQYF.

A remark on this clone: The sample holds other DNA sequences that translate to the same CDR3. V usage is TRBV5-4 and J usage is TRBJ2-3, with D possibly being TRBD1 (5 bases). Trimming left V 4 bases short and J 5 bases short, with 8 bases between. CDR3 length: 12 residues. The V gene's germline CDR1 is SGHNT and CDR2 YYREEE (reference sequence). The CDR3 coding sequence is TGTGCCAGCAGCCTAGGGGAAGATACGCAGTATTTT. This encodes CASSLGEDTQYF.

The genes are TRBV7-9 and TRBJ2-7; the D is unclear. Germline V gives CDR1 SEHNR, CDR2 FQNEAQ (reference sequence). V was clipped by 4 bases and J by 3 bases, with 10 bases between them. The CDR3 spans 13 residues. CDR3: CASSSGRIYEQYF. DNA of the CDR3: TGTGCCAGCAGCTCCGGACGGATCTACGAGCAGTACTTC. Using reference TRBV7-9 and TRBJ2-7 for the parts outside the CDR3, the full variable domain is DTGVSQNPRHKITKRGQNVTFRCDPISEHNRLYWYRQTLGQGPEFLTYFQNEAQLEKSRLLSDRFSAERPKGSFSTLEIQRTEQGDSAMYLCASSSGRIYEQYFGPGTRLTVT.

CDR3 protein: CASSKRDRDCDGYTF. The CDR3 region has the DNA TGTGCCAGCAGCAAAAGAGACAGGGATTGCGATGGCTACACCTTC. This rearrangement joins TRBV21-1 to TRBJ1-2; TRBD1, the table's D call, lacks a check against the DNA. TRBV21-1 is noted as a pseudogene. The CDR3 has 15 residues.

The rearrangement joins TRBV29-1 to TRBJ2-5; D gene ambiguous. CDR1 and CDR2 (germline): SQVTM, ANQGSEA. This CDR3 has 10 residues. Trimming pared 3 bases from V and 5 bases from J, leaving 4 bases between. The DNA for the CDR3 is TGCAGCGTTGACCGCGAGACCCAGTACTTC. Protein product: CSVDRETQYF.

V and J are TRBV5-8 and TRBJ2-1; possibly TRBD2 for D (5 bases). V was clipped by 1 base and J by 4 bases, with 21 bases between them. The CDR3 is made up of 18 amino acids. Germline loops: CDR1 SGHTS, CDR2 YDEGEE. CDR3 loop: CASSLRTLGGRAYNEQFF. CDR3 DNA sequence: TGTGCCAGCAGCTTGAGGACCCTAGGAGGTCGGGCATACAATGAGCAGTTCTTC.

The CDR3 protein is CATPGTGNYSPLHF. CDR3 bases: TGTGCCACCCCAGGGACAGGGAACTATTCACCCCTCCACTTT. The chain has TRBV28 and TRBJ1-6, with TRBD1 matching 9 bases. This CDR3 region has 14 residues. V trimming: 10 bases; J trimming: 8 bases; junction bases outside the gene matches: 9. Germline-derived CDR1 and CDR2 are MDHEN and SYDVKM.

This clone is a singleton in its sample. This chain links TRBV5-1 with TRBJ2-5; D is undetermined. This CDR3 region has 15 residues. With 5 bases removed from V and 0 bases from J, the gap between germline ends came to 14 bases. Germline CDR1 SGHRS, CDR2 YFSETQ. CDR3 region: CASRLGQLYQETQYF. In nucleotides, the CDR3 is TGCGCCAGCAGGCTGGGCCAATTGTACCAAGAGACCCAGTACTTC.

The chain links TRBV7-6 to TRBJ1-5, with D possibly TRBD1 on 5 matching bases. The CDR3 loop spans 16 amino acids. The germline V and J ends were trimmed by 0 bases and 0 bases, with 9 bases remaining between them. CDR1 and CDR2 from the germline V gene are SGHVS and FNYEAQ. The CDR3 DNA is TGTGCCAGCAGCTTAGCGCCAGGGAATAGCAATCAGCCCCAGCATTTT. Its translation is CASSLAPGNSNQPQHF.

To note about this clone: One junction end disagrees with the germline gene, perhaps due to a read error. The chain carries TRBV19 and TRBJ1-2, with D perhaps matching TRBD1 (5 bases). The CDR3 consists of 15 residues. Germline V CDR1 and CDR2: LNHDA, SQIVND (reference sequence). CDR3 coding DNA: TGTGCCAGTAGTCCACTTACAGGATCCCCCTATCGCTACACCTTC. Its translation is CASSPLTGSPYRYTF.

V and J are TRBV7-9 and TRBJ2-7, with a possible D match to TRBD1 (5 bases). CDR1 and CDR2 (germline): SEHNR, FQNEAQ (reference sequence). V lost 5 bases and J 5 bases, leaving 13 bases between the germline ends. The CDR3 covers 13 residues. CDR3 residues: CASSNNQGHEQYF. CDR3 nucleotide sequence: TGTGCCAGCAGCAATAATCAGGGCCACGAGCAGTACTTC. Complete variable domain (other parts from reference TRBV7-9 and TRBJ2-7): DTGVSQNPRHKITKRGQNVTFRCDPISEHNRLYWYRQTLGQGPEFLTYFQNEAQLEKSRLLSDRFSAERPKGSFSTLEIQRTEQGDSAMYLCASSNNQGHEQYFGPGTRLTVT.

The chain employs TRBV7-2 and TRBJ2-2; 8 bases are a match to TRBD1. Trimming cost V 5 bases and J 2 bases; bases outside gene matches: 7. The length of the CDR3 is 16 residues. Per germline, CDR1 SGHTA and CDR2 FQGNSA. CDR3 nucleotides: TGTGCCAGCAGCCAAATGGGACAGGCTAACACCGGGGAGCTGTTTTTT. Protein: CASSQMGQANTGELFF.

The CDR3 DNA reads as TGTGCCAGCAGCCACCTGGACAGGGAATATGGCTACACCTTC. Its protein is CASSHLDREYGYTF. The chain couples TRBV14 to TRBJ1-2; 8 bases align to TRBD1. This CDR3 is built from 14 residues. The V gene's germline CDR1 is SGHDN and CDR2 FVKESK. The ends lost 3 bases at V and 5 bases at J; junction bases unmatched: 5.

This clone has a single count. The chain combines TRBV5-1 with TRBJ2-3, with 8 bases that match TRBD2. The CDR3 length is 14 residues. Germline CDR1 reads SGHRS; CDR2 reads YFSETQ. Trimming removed 3 bases from V and 3 bases from J; junction bases left unmatched: 3. CDR3 residues: CASSSLAGTDTQYF. CDR3 coding DNA: TGCGCCAGCAGCTCCTTAGCGGGGACAGATACGCAGTATTTT.

The CDR3 nucleotides read TGTGCCAGCAGTTTAGGCTCAAGCGGAAACACTGAAGCTTTCTTT. Amino acids: CASSLGSSGNTEAFF. The gene calls are TRBV28 and TRBJ1-1; no clear D. The CDR3 totals 15 residues. V lost 2 bases, J lost 2 bases, and 12 bases lay in between. Germline-derived CDR1 and CDR2 are MDHEN and SYDVKM. The entire variable domain, with the rest obtained from reference TRBV28 and TRBJ1-1, is as follows: DVKVTQSSRYLVKRTGEKVFLECVQDMDHENMFWYRQDPGLGLRLIYFSYDVKMKEKGDIPEGYSVSREKKERFSLILESASTNQTSMYLCASSLGSSGNTEAFFGQGTRLTVV.

A single count supports this clone. The chain couples TRBV4-3 to TRBJ1-2, with a tentative D call TRBD1 (6 bases). The ends were cut back, 0 bases at V and 6 bases at J, with 17 bases in the middle. The length of the CDR3 is 16 residues. The germline V gene encodes CDR1 LGHNA and CDR2 YSLEER. This chain's CDR3 is CASSQDPIQGRDGYTF. The CDR3 DNA follows: TGCGCCAGCAGCCAAGATCCGATACAGGGAAGAGATGGCTACACCTTC.

The chain is built from TRBV15 and TRBJ1-1; no firm D call. V was trimmed by 1 base and J by 8 bases, leaving 11 bases between them. The germline gives CDR1 LNHNV, CDR2 YYDKDF (reference sequence). This CDR3 comprises 13 residues. The CDR3 DNA is TGTGCCACCAGCAGAGGGGCGGGGAGGGAAGCTTTCTTT. The encoded protein is CATSRGAGREAFF.

This chain connects TRBV7-9 to TRBJ1-6; 8 bases match TRBD1. CDR3 length: 15 amino acids. V lost 5 bases, J lost 7 bases, and 7 bases stayed unmatched. Germline V CDR1 and CDR2: SEHNR, FQNEAQ (reference sequence). The CDR3 here is CASSLDRVVNSPLHF. The CDR3, as DNA: TGTGCCAGCAGCCTGGACAGGGTTGTGAATTCACCCCTCCACTTT.